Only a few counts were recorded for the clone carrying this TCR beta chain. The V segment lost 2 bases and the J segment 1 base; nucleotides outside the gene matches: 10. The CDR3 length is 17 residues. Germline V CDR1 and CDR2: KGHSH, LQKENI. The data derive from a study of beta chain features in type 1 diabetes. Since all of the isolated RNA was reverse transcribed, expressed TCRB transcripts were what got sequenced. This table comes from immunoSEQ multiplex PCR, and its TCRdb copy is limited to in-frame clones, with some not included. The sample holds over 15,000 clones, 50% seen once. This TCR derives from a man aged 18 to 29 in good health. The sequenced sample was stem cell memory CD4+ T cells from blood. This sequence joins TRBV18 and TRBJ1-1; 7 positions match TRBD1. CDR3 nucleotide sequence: TGTGCCAGCTCACCAATCAGAGGGGGCGCTTCGAACACTGAAGCTTTCTTT. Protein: CASSPIRGGASNTEAFF. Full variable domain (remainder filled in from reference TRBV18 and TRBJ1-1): NAGVMQNPRHLVRRRGQEARLRCSPMKGHSHVYWYRQLPEEGLKFMVYLQKENIIDESGMPKERFSAEFPKEGPSILRIQQVVRGDSAAYFCASSPIRGGASNTEAFFGQGTRLTVV.